A selection of T cell receptor beta chains follows, all from one sample in a study of graft-versus-host responses after intestinal transplantation. Sequenced by immunoSEQ multiplex PCR; TCRdb stores in-frame clones only, minus some. Of around 99,000 clones in the sample, approximately 86% were seen once. Their antigen targets remain unknown. Material: unstimulated CD4+ T cells sorted from spleen or lymph node cells, obtained before transplant. Source of these receptors: a human donor who was the organ donor for an intestinal transplant. Each CDR3 is given with its conserved first and last residue. The D gene is left open where the match is weak. Rows may omit the clone size; those that give it use once, few, many or a size class.

clone_size,v_call,j_call,d_call,cdr3_aa,cdr3_nt
NA,TRBV11-2,TRBJ1-2,NA,CASSLGDYGYTF,TGTGCCAGCAGCTTAGGTGACTATGGCTACACCTTC
once,TRBV19,TRBJ1-6,TRBD1,CASRTGAGSFNSPLHF,TGTGCCAGTAGAACAGGGGCCGGTTCGTTTAATTCACCCCTCCACTTT
few,TRBV19,TRBJ1-1,NA,CASSIVKGNTEAFF,TGTGCCAGTAGTATAGTTAAGGGCAACACTGAAGCTTTCTTT
once,TRBV18,TRBJ1-2,NA,CASSTLIQSYGYTF,TGTGCCAGCTCAACACTTATACAGAGCTATGGCTACACCTTC
once,TRBV5-1,TRBJ1-2,NA,CASSLADGRSYHGYTF,TGCGCCAGCAGCTTGGCGGACGGGAGATCGTACCATGGCTACACCTTC
NA,TRBV11-2,TRBJ1-4,NA,CASSLGESEKLFF,TGTGCCAGCAGCTTAGGAGAATCTGAAAAACTGTTTTTT
NA,TRBV10-3,TRBJ2-1,NA,CAISVREDNEQFF,TGTGCCATCAGTGTTCGAGAGGACAATGAGCAGTTCTTC
NA,TRBV28,TRBJ2-7,TRBD1,CASRPTGYYEQYF,TGTGCCAGCAGACCGACAGGGTACTACGAGCAGTACTTC
NA,TRBV21-1,TRBJ2-3,NA,CASSLSRGNTDTQYF,TGTGCCAGCAGCCTATCAAGGGGGAACACAGATACGCAGTATTTT
NA,TRBV5-4,TRBJ2-1,TRBD2,CASSREASGRNEQFF,TGTGCCAGCAGCCGGGAAGCTAGCGGGAGAAATGAGCAGTTCTTC
NA,TRBV11-2,TRBJ1-1,NA,CASSLGVGQMNTEAFF,TGTGCCAGCAGCTTAGGAGTGGGACAAATGAACACTGAAGCTTTCTTT
NA,TRBV7-9,TRBJ2-7,NA,CASTLGSGPTYEQYF,TGTGCCAGCACTCTAGGGAGTGGCCCGACCTACGAGCAGTACTTC
NA,TRBV11-2,TRBJ1-2,NA,CASSLKNYGYTF,TGTGCCAGCAGCCTTAAGAACTATGGCTACACCTTC
NA,TRBV28,TRBJ2-7,TRBD2,CASSLLGLAGAYEQYF,TGTGCCAGCAGTTTATTGGGACTAGCGGGAGCCTACGAGCAGTACTTC